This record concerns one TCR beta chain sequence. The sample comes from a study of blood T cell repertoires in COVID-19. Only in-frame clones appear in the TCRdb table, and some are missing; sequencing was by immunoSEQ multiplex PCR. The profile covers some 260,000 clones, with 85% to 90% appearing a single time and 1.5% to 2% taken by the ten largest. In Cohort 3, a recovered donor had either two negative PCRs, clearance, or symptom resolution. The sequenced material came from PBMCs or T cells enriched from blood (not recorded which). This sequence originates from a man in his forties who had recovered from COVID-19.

Written as DNA, the CDR3 is TGTGCCAGCAGCTCAAGCGCGAGCTCCTACAATGAGCAGTTCTTC. This codes for CASSSSASSYNEQFF. The chain links TRBV5-5 to TRBJ2-1; unclear D gene. Trimming left V 3 bases short and J 0 bases short, with 10 bases between. CDR1 is SGHKS and CDR2 is YYEKEE in the germline V gene (reference sequence). The CDR3 covers 15 residues.